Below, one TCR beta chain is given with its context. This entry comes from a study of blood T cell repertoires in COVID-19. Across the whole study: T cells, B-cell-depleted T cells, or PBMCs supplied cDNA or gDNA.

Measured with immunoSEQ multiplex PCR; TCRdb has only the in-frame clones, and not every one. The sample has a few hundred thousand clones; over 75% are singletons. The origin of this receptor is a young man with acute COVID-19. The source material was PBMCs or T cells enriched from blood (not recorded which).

This CDR3 reads CASSVAGFDNSPLHF. CDR3 sequence (DNA): TGTGCCAGCAGCGTAGCAGGGTTTGACAATTCACCCCTCCACTTT. The chain has TRBV9 and TRBJ1-6, with a weak D call TRBD1 (5 bases). The CDR3 sequence is 15 residues long. Trimming removed 0 bases from V and 7 bases from J, with 11 bases in between. CDR1 SGDLS and CDR2 YYNGEE come from the germline V gene.